The 25 T cell receptor beta chains listed next were all sequenced from one sample in a study of blood T cell repertoires in COVID-19. Method: immunoSEQ multiplex PCR; TCRdb's copy keeps in-frame clones and lacks some. Of 130,000 or so clones listed, about 80% are singletons. The sample was peripheral blood. These receptors originate from a woman aged 60-75 years with acute or convalescent COVID-19.

This chain joins TRBV19 and TRBJ2-5, with D uncertain. Germline loops: CDR1 LNHDA, CDR2 SQIVND (reference sequence). There are 13 residues in the CDR3. The V and J ends lost 5 bases and 5 bases respectively, with 12 bases between them. The CDR3 DNA sequence: TGTGCCAGTAGTCGAATAGAGTCCGAGACCCAGTACTTC. Encoded protein: CASSRIESETQYF.

The V and J genes are TRBV28 and TRBJ2-3; D is unclear. The CDR3 is made up of 15 amino acids. The germline CDR1 and CDR2 sequences are MDHEN and SYDVKM. With 2 bases removed from V and 2 bases from J, the gap between germline ends came to 11 bases. The CDR3 spells CASSLVPANTDTQYF. The CDR3 DNA is TGTGCCAGCAGTTTAGTTCCCGCGAACACAGATACGCAGTATTTT.

The V call is TRBV6-5, the J call TRBJ1-1, with unresolved D. The V gene's germline CDR1 is MNHEY and CDR2 SVGAGI. With 7 bases removed from V and 0 bases from J, the gap between germline ends came to 6 bases. This CDR3 comprises 12 residues. CDR3 in amino acids: CASTVMNTEAFF. The CDR3 region has the DNA TGTGCCAGCACAGTTATGAACACTGAAGCTTTCTTT.

The V and J genes are TRBV5-8 and TRBJ1-2, with TRBD1 matching 7 bases. Germline lookup yields CDR1 SGHTS and CDR2 YDEGEE. V shed 2 bases and J 5 bases; nucleotides not matched to a gene: 6. The CDR3 runs to 14 residues. CDR3 region: CASSFRDSRYGYTF. The CDR3, as DNA: TGTGCCAGCAGCTTCCGGGACAGTCGGTATGGCTACACCTTC.

This clone was detected a few times. The V call is TRBV30, the J call TRBJ1-5; D might be TRBD1 (6 bases). This CDR3 is built from 15 residues. CDR1 and CDR2 (germline): GTSNPN, SVGIG (reference sequence). V lost 3 bases to trimming and J lost 6 bases, with 18 bases between them. DNA of the CDR3: TGTGCCTGGAGCAGGGGCGGGGACTACATTCAGCCCCAGCATTTT. This sequence encodes CAWSRGGDYIQPQHF.

This chain links TRBV29-1 with TRBJ1-2; 8 bases agree with TRBD1. V lost 4 bases, J lost 8 bases, and 3 bases stayed unmatched. The CDR3 has 11 amino acids. Per the germline V gene, CDR1 is SQVTM and CDR2 is ANQGSEA. The CDR3 sequence: CSVVTGVGYTF. DNA of the CDR3: TGCAGCGTTGTGACAGGGGTCGGCTACACCTTC.

This rearrangement joins TRBV2 to TRBJ1-2; possible D gene TRBD1, 6 bases. Germline loops: CDR1 SNHLY, CDR2 FYNNEI. The germline V and J ends were trimmed by 2 bases and 8 bases, with 12 bases remaining between them. The CDR3 length is 13 residues. This CDR3 reads CASSELQGRGYTF. The CDR3 DNA reads TGTGCCAGCAGTGAATTACAGGGAAGAGGCTACACCTTC.

This chain joins TRBV7-9 and TRBJ1-5, with unresolved D. The V and J ends lost 0 bases and 7 bases respectively, with 19 bases between them. The germline V gene encodes CDR1 SEHNR and CDR2 FQNEAQ (reference sequence). This CDR3 contains 17 residues. The DNA for the CDR3 is TGTGCCAGCAGCTTAGCAGACTACAAGGGAAACAACCAGCCCCAGCATTTT. Its translation is CASSLADYKGNNQPQHF.

V usage is TRBV2 and J usage is TRBJ1-4, with D unresolved. V was pared by 3 bases and J by 6 bases, with 8 bases between. Germline V gene data show CDR1 as SNHLY and CDR2 as FYNNEI. This CDR3 spans 13 amino acids. The CDR3 region is CASSDVEYEKLFF. The CDR3 bases are TGTGCCAGCAGTGATGTGGAGTATGAAAAACTGTTTTTT.

The chain employs TRBV24-1 and TRBJ1-2; no firm D call. CDR1 is KGHDR and CDR2 is SFDVKD in the germline V gene. V was shortened by 3 bases and J by 7 bases, with 8 bases between the two germline ends. The CDR3 is 12 residues long. CDR3 loop: CATSDPGFGYTF. The DNA of the CDR3 is TGTGCCACCAGTGATCCCGGGTTTGGCTACACCTTC.

The V gene is TRBV7-2, the J gene TRBJ1-3, with D unresolved. Trimming took 2 bases from V and 0 from J, leaving 8 bases between them. CDR3 length equals 15 residues. Germline V gives CDR1 SGHTA, CDR2 FQGNSA. CDR3 nucleotide sequence: TGTGCCAGCAGCTTACAGGCGATCTCTGGAAACACCATATATTTT. It encodes CASSLQAISGNTIYF.

The table lists this clone with a few counts. V usage is TRBV6-6 and J usage is TRBJ1-2, with TRBD1 identical over 8 bases. Trimming removed 6 bases from V and 2 bases from J; junction bases left unmatched: 11. Germline CDR1 and CDR2: MNHNY and SVGAGI (reference sequence). This CDR3 region has 16 residues. The CDR3 bases are TGTGCCAGCAGCTCGACCGGGACAGGAAGGAACTATGGCTACACCTTC. Translating it yields CASSSTGTGRNYGYTF.

The chain uses TRBV28 and TRBJ1-3; the D is unclear. Germline V gene data show CDR1 as MDHEN and CDR2 as SYDVKM. The CDR3 runs to 15 residues. V shed 5 bases and J shed 4 bases, with 15 bases lying between them. The DNA of the CDR3 is TGTGCCAGCAGTGCGGGAACAGTATCAGGAAACACCATATATTTT. Translated: CASSAGTVSGNTIYF. The whole variable domain, filled in from reference TRBV28 and TRBJ1-3, reads DVKVTQSSRYLVKRTGEKVFLECVQDMDHENMFWYRQDPGLGLRLIYFSYDVKMKEKGDIPEGYSVSREKKERFSLILESASTNQTSMYLCASSAGTVSGNTIYFGEGSWLTVV.

The CDR3 is CASSLDSFYGYTF. In DNA form, the CDR3 reads TGTGCCAGCAGCTTGGACTCTTTCTATGGCTACACCTTC. The chain has TRBV7-2 and TRBJ1-2; D ambiguous. This CDR3 has 13 amino acids. Germline CDR1 is SGHTA and CDR2 is FQGNSA. Trimming shortened V by 3 bases and J by 4 bases, and 9 bases separated the two germline ends.

The genes are TRBV7-9 and TRBJ1-1; D unresolved. Germline-derived CDR1 and CDR2 are SEHNR and FQNEAQ (reference sequence). Trimming stripped 7 bases from V and 1 base from J, with 7 bases between. The CDR3 has 12 residues. The chain's CDR3 is CASTYSNTEAFF. The CDR3 DNA is TGTGCCAGCACCTACTCGAACACTGAAGCTTTCTTT.

The genes are TRBV6-6 and TRBJ1-5; D ambiguous. Trimming cost V 6 bases and J 5 bases, with 11 bases left between them. The CDR3 has 13 residues. CDR1 is MNHNY, CDR2 SVGAGI, per germline (reference sequence). For the CDR3, the DNA is TGTGCCAGCAGGGAGGGATCTTATCAGCCCCAGCATTTT. Encoded protein: CASREGSYQPQHF.

The chain has TRBV20-1 and TRBJ1-1; D remains ambiguous. The CDR3 is 11 amino acids. Trimming cost V 8 bases and J 1 base, with 8 bases left between them. Germline V gives CDR1 DFQATT, CDR2 SNEGSKA (reference sequence). This chain's CDR3 is CSCWRNTEAFF. Here the CDR3 DNA reads TGCAGTTGTTGGAGGAACACTGAAGCTTTCTTT.

A few counts support this clone. This chain links TRBV11-2 with TRBJ1-5, with TRBD1 as a possible D gene (6 bases). Between the trimmed V and J ends, which lost 5 bases and 3 bases, there was a span of 17 bases. The CDR3 consists of 16 residues. The germline CDR1 and CDR2 sequences are SGHAT and FQNNGV. CDR3 nucleotide sequence: TGTGCCAGCAGCCTGGGTAGGGGGGGAACCAATCAGCCCCAGCATTTT. It yields the protein CASSLGRGGTNQPQHF.

The rearrangement uses TRBV3-1 (or the pseudogene TRBV3-2) and TRBJ2-1; no reliable D call. The V and J ends lost 1 base and 10 bases respectively, with 11 bases between them. Germline assignment: CDR1 LGHDT and CDR2 YNNKEL (reference sequence). This CDR3 has 13 amino acids. The DNA for the CDR3 is TGTGCCAGCAGCCAAGGAGGTCCCGGGGAGCAGTTCTTC. It is translated as CASSQGGPGEQFF.

This chain uses TRBV19 with TRBJ1-4, with D possibly being TRBD1 (6 bases). The CDR3 is 15 amino acids. CDR1 and CDR2 (germline): LNHDA, SQIVND (reference sequence). Trimming removed 1 base from V and 6 bases from J, with 12 bases in between. CDR3 region: CASSIATGGDEKLFF. CDR3 DNA sequence: TGTGCCAGTAGTATAGCGACAGGAGGAGATGAAAAACTGTTTTTT.

This clone appeared many times. The CDR3 spells CASSYGSGILNTEAFF. CDR3 nucleotide sequence: TGTGCCAGCAGTTACGGAAGCGGGATTTTGAACACTGAAGCTTTCTTT. The rearrangement links TRBV6-5 to TRBJ1-1; D remains ambiguous. Trimming removed 2 bases from V and 0 bases from J, with 13 bases in between. The CDR3 runs to 16 residues. Germline loops: CDR1 MNHEY, CDR2 SVGAGI.

The chain is built from TRBV9 and TRBJ1-3, with a tentative D call TRBD1 (5 bases). This CDR3 spans 15 amino acids. Trimming removed 3 bases from V and 0 bases from J, with 10 bases in between. CDR1 is SGDLS and CDR2 is YYNGEE in the germline V gene. In nucleotides, the CDR3 is TGTGCCAGCAGCGCGCGGGGCTTCTCTGGAAACACCATATATTTT. As protein: CASSARGFSGNTIYF.

The J gene is TRBJ1-4, the V gene TRBV3-1 (or the pseudogene TRBV3-2), with 10 bases fitting TRBD1. The CDR3 runs 15 residues. Germline V CDR1 and CDR2: LGHDT, YNNKEL (reference sequence). The V gene end was trimmed by 3 bases and the J gene end by 6 bases; junction bases not matched to a gene: 4. CDR3 sequence: CASSHWTGGHEKLFF. DNA for the CDR3: TGTGCCAGCAGCCACTGGACAGGGGGACATGAAAAACTGTTTTTT.

This chain joins TRBV6-5 and TRBJ1-1; D perhaps matches TRBD1 (5 bases). V shed 8 bases and J shed 5 bases, with 18 bases lying between them. Germline loops: CDR1 MNHEY, CDR2 SVGAGI. The CDR3 contains 14 residues. The CDR3 loop is CASDRRQRNTEAFF. The CDR3 DNA follows: TGTGCCAGCGATCGGCGACAGCGCAATACTGAAGCTTTCTTT.

V and J are TRBV19 and TRBJ1-1; D uncertain. CDR1 is LNHDA and CDR2 is SQIVND in the germline V gene (reference sequence). The V end was cut by 5 bases, the J end by 4 bases, with 11 bases between. This CDR3 spans 13 amino acids. CDR3 coding DNA: TGTGCCAGTAGTCCGCTGGGCAGCACTGAAGCTTTCTTT. It translates to CASSPLGSTEAFF.